This TCR beta chain was retrieved from a study of T-cell memory formation after mild COVID-19. As for the study in general: Largely, the TCR clusters proved donor specific. Whole-study findings and limits: Clones contracting across day 15 to 85 had a balanced CD4/CD8 profile; later expanding clones leaned CD4+. Contracting CD4+ clones lay largely in CM and EM, with CD8+ ones residing in EMRA.

This clonotype turned up a few times. Its antigen remains unknown. CDR1 MNHEY and CDR2 SMNVEV come from the germline V gene (reference sequence). The V and J ends lost 6 bases and 2 bases respectively, with 17 bases between them. This CDR3 contains 15 residues. UMIs and sample barcodes were carried by the TCR alpha and TCR beta cDNA libraries that 5'RACE produced using constant-segment primers. TCRdb used MiXCR to reprocess the 5' RACE reads, holding one entry per CDR3 protein. The sample comprises roughly 150,000 distinct CDR3 sequences, about 14% of which are singletons, and approximately 14% rests with the top ten.

The sequenced sample was PBMCs or a T cell subset sorted from them (not recorded which). The receptor's source is an adult woman who had mild COVID-19 (a few samples of this study predate the infection). Cell type and time point are not known. The chain has TRBV27 and TRBJ2-7, with D perhaps TRBD2 (6 bases). CDR3 protein: CASSLGKGGTYEQYF. CDR3 nucleotides: TGTGCCAGCAGCCTCGGTAAGGGAGGAACCTACGAGCAGTACTTC.